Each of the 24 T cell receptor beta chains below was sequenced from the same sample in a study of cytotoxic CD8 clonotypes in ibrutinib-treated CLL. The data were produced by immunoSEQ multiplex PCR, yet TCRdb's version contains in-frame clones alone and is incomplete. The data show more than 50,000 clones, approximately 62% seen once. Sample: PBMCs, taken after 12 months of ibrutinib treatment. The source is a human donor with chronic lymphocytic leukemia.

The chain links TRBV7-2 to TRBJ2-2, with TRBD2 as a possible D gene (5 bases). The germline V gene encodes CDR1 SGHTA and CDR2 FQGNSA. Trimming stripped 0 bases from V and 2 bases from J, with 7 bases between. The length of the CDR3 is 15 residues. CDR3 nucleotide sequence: TGTGCCAGCAGCTTAGCGGGAGATAACACCGGGGAGCTGTTTTTT. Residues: CASSLAGDNTGELFF.

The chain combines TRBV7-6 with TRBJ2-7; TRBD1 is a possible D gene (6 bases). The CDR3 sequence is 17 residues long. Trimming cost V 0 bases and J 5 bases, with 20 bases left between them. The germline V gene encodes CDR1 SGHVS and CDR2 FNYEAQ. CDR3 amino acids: CASSLAAGANPYHEQYF. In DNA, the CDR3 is TGTGCCAGCAGCTTAGCGGCAGGGGCTAATCCCTACCACGAGCAGTACTTC.

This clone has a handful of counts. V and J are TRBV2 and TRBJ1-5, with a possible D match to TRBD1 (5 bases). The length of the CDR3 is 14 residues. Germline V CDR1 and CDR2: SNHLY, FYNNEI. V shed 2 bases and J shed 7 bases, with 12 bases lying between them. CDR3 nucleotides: TGTGCCAGCAGTGAATACGAGGGGCACCAGCCCCAGCATTTT. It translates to CASSEYEGHQPQHF.

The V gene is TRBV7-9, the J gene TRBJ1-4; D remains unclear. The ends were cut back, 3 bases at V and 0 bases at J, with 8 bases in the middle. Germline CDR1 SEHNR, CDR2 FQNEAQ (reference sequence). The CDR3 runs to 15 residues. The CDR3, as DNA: TGTGCCAGCAGCTTCACTCCAGCAACTAATGAAAAACTGTTTTTT. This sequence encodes CASSFTPATNEKLFF.

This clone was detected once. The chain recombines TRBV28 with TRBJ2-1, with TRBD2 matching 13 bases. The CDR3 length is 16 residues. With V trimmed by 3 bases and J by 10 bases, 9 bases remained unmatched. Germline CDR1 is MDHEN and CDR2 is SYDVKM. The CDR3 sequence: CASSFPAGLAGVEQFF. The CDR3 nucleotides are TGTGCCAGCAGTTTCCCCGCCGGACTAGCGGGAGTCGAGCAGTTCTTC.

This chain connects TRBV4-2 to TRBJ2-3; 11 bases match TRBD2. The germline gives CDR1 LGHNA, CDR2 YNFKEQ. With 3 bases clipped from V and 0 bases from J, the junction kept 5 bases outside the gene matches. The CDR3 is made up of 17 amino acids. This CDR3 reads CASSQGTSGTSTDTQYF. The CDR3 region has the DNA TGTGCCAGCAGCCAGGGGACTAGCGGAACTAGCACAGATACGCAGTATTTT.

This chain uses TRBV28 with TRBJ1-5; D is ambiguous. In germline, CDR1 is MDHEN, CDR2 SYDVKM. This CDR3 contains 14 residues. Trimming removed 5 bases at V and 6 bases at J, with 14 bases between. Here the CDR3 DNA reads TGTGCCAGCAGTCTATTGAGGGAAGGTCAGCCCCAGCATTTT. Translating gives CASSLLREGQPQHF.

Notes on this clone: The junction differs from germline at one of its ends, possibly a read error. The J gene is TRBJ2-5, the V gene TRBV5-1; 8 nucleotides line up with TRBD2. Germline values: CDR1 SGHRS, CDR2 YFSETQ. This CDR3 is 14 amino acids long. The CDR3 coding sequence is TGCGCCAGCAGCTCGGGGGGGTCCCAAGGGACCCAGTACTTC. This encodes CASSSGGSQGTQYF.

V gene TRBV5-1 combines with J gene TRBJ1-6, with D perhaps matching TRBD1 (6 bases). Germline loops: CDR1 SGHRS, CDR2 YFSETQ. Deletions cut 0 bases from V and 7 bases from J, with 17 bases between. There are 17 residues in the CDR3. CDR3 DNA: TGCGCCAGCAGCTTGGGGACCCCGGGGGGCGCGAATTCACCCCTCCACTTT. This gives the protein CASSLGTPGGANSPLHF.

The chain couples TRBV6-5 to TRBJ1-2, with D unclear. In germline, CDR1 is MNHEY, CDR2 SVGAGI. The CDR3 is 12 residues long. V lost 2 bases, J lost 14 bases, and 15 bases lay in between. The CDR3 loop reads CASSYEDALWTF. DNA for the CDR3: TGTGCCAGCAGTTACGAGGACGCGCTCTGGACCTTC.

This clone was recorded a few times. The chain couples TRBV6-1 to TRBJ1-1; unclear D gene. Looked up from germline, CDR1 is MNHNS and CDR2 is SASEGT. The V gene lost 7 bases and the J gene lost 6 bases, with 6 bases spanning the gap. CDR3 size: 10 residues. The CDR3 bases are TGTGCCAGCATGTCCCCTGAAGCTTTCTTT. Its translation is CASMSPEAFF.

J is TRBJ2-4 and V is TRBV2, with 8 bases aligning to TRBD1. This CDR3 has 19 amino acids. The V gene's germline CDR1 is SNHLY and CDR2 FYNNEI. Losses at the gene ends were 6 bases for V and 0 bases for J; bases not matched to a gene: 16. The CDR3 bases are TGTGCCAGCAGAGGACAGGGTGTTTCGGGGAGACTAGCCAAAAACATTCAGTACTTC. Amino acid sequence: CASRGQGVSGRLAKNIQYF.

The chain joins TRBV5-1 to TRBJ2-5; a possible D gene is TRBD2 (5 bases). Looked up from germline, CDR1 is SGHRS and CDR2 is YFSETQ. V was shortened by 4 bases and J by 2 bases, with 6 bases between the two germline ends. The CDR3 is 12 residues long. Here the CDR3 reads CASSRRQETQYF. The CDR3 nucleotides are TGCGCCAGCAGCAGGAGGCAAGAGACCCAGTACTTC.

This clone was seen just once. The CDR3 spells CASSTSGGAFYEQFF. CDR3 DNA sequence: TGTGCCAGCAGCACCTCAGGGGGCGCATTCTATGAGCAGTTCTTC. The rearrangement links TRBV7-2 to TRBJ2-1; 8 positions match TRBD1. The CDR3 is made up of 15 amino acids. The V gene end was trimmed by 5 bases and the J gene end by 8 bases; junction bases not matched to a gene: 11. Germline CDR1 and CDR2: SGHTA and FQGNSA.

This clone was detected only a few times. CDR3 sequence (DNA): TGTGCCAGCAGTGGAGTAACAGTTACGTCCTATAATTCACCCCTCCACTTT. It specifies CASSGVTVTSYNSPLHF. This chain connects TRBV6-1 to TRBJ1-6; D uncertain. The CDR3 has 17 residues. Trimming removed 4 bases at V and 1 base at J, with 14 bases between. In germline, CDR1 is MNHNS, CDR2 SASEGT.

As DNA, the CDR3 is TGTGCCAGGACCGACAGGGGCCTCTACGAGCAGTACTTC. Translated: CARTDRGLYEQYF. The chain joins TRBV5-3 to TRBJ2-7, with TRBD1 matching over 8 bases. TRBV5-3 is an ORF; its function is uncertain. The CDR3 is 13 amino acids. Germline trimming cut 8 bases from V and 3 bases from J; bases unmatched to any gene: 7.

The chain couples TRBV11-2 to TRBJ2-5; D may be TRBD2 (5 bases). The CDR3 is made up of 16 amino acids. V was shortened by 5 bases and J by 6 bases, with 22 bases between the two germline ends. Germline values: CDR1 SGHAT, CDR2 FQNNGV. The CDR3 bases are TGTGCCAGCAGCCCCCCCCGGGGAGCGGACTGGAAGACCCAGTACTTC. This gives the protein CASSPPRGADWKTQYF.

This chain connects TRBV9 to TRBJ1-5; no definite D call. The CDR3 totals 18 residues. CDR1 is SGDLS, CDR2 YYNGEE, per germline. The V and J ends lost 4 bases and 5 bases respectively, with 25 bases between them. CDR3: CASSPRNSSGFIDQPQHF. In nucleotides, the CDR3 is TGTGCCAGCAGCCCTCGAAACTCCAGTGGATTTATCGATCAGCCCCAGCATTTT.

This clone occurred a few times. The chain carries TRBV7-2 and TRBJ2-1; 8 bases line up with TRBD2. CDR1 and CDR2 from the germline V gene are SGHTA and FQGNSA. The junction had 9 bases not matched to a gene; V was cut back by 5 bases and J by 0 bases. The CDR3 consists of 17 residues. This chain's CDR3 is CASSRFGGGSSYNEQFF. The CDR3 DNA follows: TGTGCCAGCAGCCGATTCGGCGGGGGGAGCTCCTACAATGAGCAGTTCTTC. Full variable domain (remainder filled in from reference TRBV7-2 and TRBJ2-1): GAGVSQSPSNKVTEKGKDVELRCDPISGHTALYWYRQSLGQGLEFLIYFQGNSAPDKSGLPSDRFSAERTGGSVSTLTIQRTQQEDSAVYLCASSRFGGGSSYNEQFFGPGTRLTVL.

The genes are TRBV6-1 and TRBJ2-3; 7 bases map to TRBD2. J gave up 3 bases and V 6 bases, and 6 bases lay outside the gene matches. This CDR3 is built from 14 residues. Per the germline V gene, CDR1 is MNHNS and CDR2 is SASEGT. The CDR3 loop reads CASSRAGNTDTQYF. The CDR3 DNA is TGTGCCAGCAGCCGAGCGGGGAATACAGATACGCAGTATTTT.

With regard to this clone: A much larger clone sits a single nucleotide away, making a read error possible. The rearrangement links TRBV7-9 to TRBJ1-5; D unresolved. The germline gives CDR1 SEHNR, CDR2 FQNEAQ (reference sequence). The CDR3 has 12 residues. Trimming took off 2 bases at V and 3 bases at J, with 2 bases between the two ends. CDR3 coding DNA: TGTGCCAGCAGCTTACACAATCAGCCCCAGCATTTT. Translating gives CASSLHNQPQHF.

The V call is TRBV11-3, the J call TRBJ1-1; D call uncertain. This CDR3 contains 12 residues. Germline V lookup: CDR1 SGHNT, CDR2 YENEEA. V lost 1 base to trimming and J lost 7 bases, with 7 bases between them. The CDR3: CASSLVPGEAFF. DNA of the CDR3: TGTGCCAGCAGCTTAGTTCCGGGTGAAGCTTTCTTT.

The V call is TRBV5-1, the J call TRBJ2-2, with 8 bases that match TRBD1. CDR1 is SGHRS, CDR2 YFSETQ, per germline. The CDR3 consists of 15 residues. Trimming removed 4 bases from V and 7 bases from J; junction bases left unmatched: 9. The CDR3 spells CASSPLQGANGELFF. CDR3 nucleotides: TGCGCCAGCAGCCCACTCCAGGGGGCCAACGGGGAGCTGTTTTTT.

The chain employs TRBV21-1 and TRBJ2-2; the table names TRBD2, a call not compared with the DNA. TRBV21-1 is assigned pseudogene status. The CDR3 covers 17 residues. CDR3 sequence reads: CASSNGLAGGPGGELFF. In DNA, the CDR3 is TGTGCCAGCAGCAACGGACTAGCGGGGGGGCCCGGCGGGGAGCTGTTTTTT.